The clone carrying this T cell receptor (beta chain) came up a few times. No antigen is known for it. PBMCs, at least 6.5 million per sample, were isolated. Combining a sample-barcoded 5' primer with a J-beta primer mix, a second PCR ran for roughly 7 to 12 cycles. MiXCR, applied by TCRdb to the 5' RACE reads, yields one record per CDR3 protein. The sample includes approximately 780,000 distinct CDR3 sequences, roughly 26% seen only once; the top ten take about 3%. The data originate from a study of blood T cells in healthy people across ages. Trimming took off 2 bases at V and 5 bases at J, with 18 bases between the two ends. This CDR3 contains 16 residues. Germline CDR1 and CDR2: SGDLS and YYNGEE. Whole-study results and caveats: Investigators treated diversity estimates from one million T cells as underestimates.

This sample also belongs to another study, concerning T cells of mothers and their children. Per that paper: Related mother-child pairs showed slightly higher but non-significant overlap than unrelated pairs.

This TCR derives from a boy aged 5-17 years in good health. The chain uses TRBV9 and TRBJ2-3; possibly TRBD1 for D (7 bases). The source material was blood. The CDR3 region has the DNA TGTGCCAGCAGCGTGATCCCGGAGGGGGCCGGAGATACGCAGTATTTT. It encodes CASSVIPEGAGDTQYF.